A single sample gave rise to the 26 T cell receptor beta chains below, sequenced in a study of PD-L1 blockade in urothelial cancer. The method was immunoSEQ multiplex PCR; TCRdb's version includes in-frame clones alone and lacks a portion of them. Of 33,000 or so clones in the sample, approximately 80% are singletons; the top ten hold approximately 3.5%. This specimen consisted of PBMCs, obtained around atezolizumab (anti-PD-L1) treatment. Receptor source: a man aged 65 to 79 with urothelial cancer.

The rearrangement links TRBV29-1 to TRBJ1-3, with 7 bases fitting TRBD1. V dropped 7 bases and J dropped 0; count of bases not matched to a gene: 3. Germline V lookup: CDR1 SQVTM, CDR2 ANQGSEA. The CDR3 covers 13 residues. Here the CDR3 DNA reads TGCAGCGCCGGGACAGCCTCTGGAAACACCATATATTTT. This encodes CSAGTASGNTIYF. The whole variable domain, remainder taken from reference TRBV29-1 and TRBJ1-3, is SAVISQKPSRDICQRGTSLTIQCQVDSQVTMMFWYRQQPGQSLTLIATANQGSEATYESGFVIDKFPISRPNLTFSTLTVSNMSPEDSSIYLCSAGTASGNTIYFGEGSWLTVV.

This chain connects TRBV30 to TRBJ2-1; D is perhaps TRBD1 (5 bases). V lost 5 bases and J lost 3, with 8 bases in between. Germline-derived CDR1 and CDR2 are GTSNPN and SVGIG (reference sequence). The CDR3 is 12 residues long. CDR3 sequence (DNA): TGTGCCTGGCGTCAGGGCTACAATGAGCAGTTCTTC. Translating gives CAWRQGYNEQFF.

The V call is TRBV28, the J call TRBJ2-1; TRBD2 matches 8 bases. With V trimmed by 8 bases and J by 6 bases, 9 bases remained unmatched. Looked up from germline, CDR1 is MDHEN and CDR2 is SYDVKM. This CDR3 has 14 residues. CDR3 protein: CASGPGLVPNEQFF. CDR3 bases: TGTGCCAGCGGTCCGGGACTAGTACCCAATGAGCAGTTCTTC.

The chain couples TRBV5-1 to TRBJ1-2; D is unresolved. The CDR3 is made up of 13 amino acids. V gave up 5 bases and J gave up 7 bases, with 15 bases separating them. The germline CDR1 and CDR2 sequences are SGHRS and YFSETQ. CDR3 loop: CASSLEGSGGYTF. The CDR3 DNA sequence: TGCGCCAGCAGTCTGGAGGGTAGCGGTGGCTACACCTTC.

This clone was recorded a few times. The genes are TRBV5-1 and TRBJ1-1; D not certain. CDR1 is SGHRS, CDR2 YFSETQ, per germline. V was cut by 0 bases and J by 3 bases, with 12 bases left in between. The CDR3 loop spans 15 amino acids. CDR3 region: CASSLESERDTEAFF. The CDR3, as DNA: TGCGCCAGCAGCTTGGAATCTGAACGAGACACTGAAGCTTTCTTT.

This chain links TRBV14 with TRBJ2-2; D perhaps matches TRBD2 (6 bases). Trimming cost V 0 bases and J 12 bases, with 14 bases left between them. The CDR3 sequence is 14 residues long. From germline, CDR1 is SGHDN and CDR2 FVKESK. CDR3 bases: TGTGCCAGCAGCCAAGATGGACGGGCGGGGAAGCTGTTTTTT. It codes for CASSQDGRAGKLFF.

The chain combines TRBV4-1 with TRBJ2-3, with 9 bases matching TRBD1. The V gene's germline CDR1 is MGHRA and CDR2 YSYEKL. This CDR3 contains 19 residues. Trimming cost V 0 bases and J 2 bases; bases outside gene matches: 12. DNA for the CDR3: TGCGCCAGCAGCCAAGATTCCTCGCGGGACAGGGCATCCACAGATACGCAGTATTTT. Its protein product is CASSQDSSRDRASTDTQYF.

The chain employs TRBV2 and TRBJ2-5; 7 bases line up with TRBD2. Unmatched junction bases numbered 4, after V lost 4 bases and J lost 5 bases. The germline V gene encodes CDR1 SNHLY and CDR2 FYNNEI. The CDR3 totals 13 residues. CDR3: CASSVGRQETQYF. As DNA, the CDR3 is TGTGCCAGCAGTGTCGGGAGGCAGGAGACCCAGTACTTC.

Written as DNA, the CDR3 is TGTGCCAGCTCACAGCTCTCCTACGAGCAGTACTTC. Its protein is CASSQLSYEQYF. V and J are TRBV18 and TRBJ2-7; D unclear. This CDR3 is 12 amino acids long. Germline values: CDR1 KGHSH, CDR2 LQKENI. Between the trimmed V and J ends, which lost 4 bases and 0 bases, there was a span of 4 bases.

In nucleotides, the CDR3 is TGTGCCAGCAGTCCGTGGACAGGTAGTTCCTACGAGCAGTACTTC. It codes for CASSPWTGSSYEQYF. This chain links TRBV6-5 with TRBJ2-7; TRBD1 matches at 7 bases. Germline V gene data show CDR1 as MNHEY and CDR2 as SVGAGI. Trimming took 5 bases from V and 1 from J; bases not matched to a gene: 8. This CDR3 is built from 15 residues.

J is TRBJ1-1 and V is TRBV27; perhaps TRBD1 as D (6 bases). This CDR3 spans 16 amino acids. Germline CDR1 reads MNHEY; CDR2 reads SMNVEV (reference sequence). The V gene lost 0 bases and the J gene lost 5 bases, with 16 bases spanning the gap. As DNA, the CDR3 is TGTGCCAGCAGTTTATCCTGGGGGCGGGTAAAAACTGAAGCTTTCTTT. As protein: CASSLSWGRVKTEAFF.

The chain employs TRBV14 and TRBJ2-2; D perhaps matches TRBD2 (5 bases). In germline, CDR1 is SGHDN, CDR2 FVKESK. The CDR3 is 12 residues long. V lost 3 bases and J lost 7, with 6 bases in between. CDR3 in DNA: TGTGCCAGCAGCCAGGGGAGCGGGGAGCTGTTTTTT. This sequence encodes CASSQGSGELFF.

This chain connects TRBV27 to TRBJ1-1, with D perhaps matching TRBD1 (5 bases). Germline V gives CDR1 MNHEY, CDR2 SMNVEV (reference sequence). Trimming took 5 bases from V and 5 from J, leaving 21 bases between them. The CDR3 length is 16 residues. CDR3 nucleotide sequence: TGTGCCAGCAGTCCCCACCAAGGACGGGGGAGGACTGAAGCTTTCTTT. Its translation is CASSPHQGRGRTEAFF.

This sequence joins TRBV2 and TRBJ2-3; D possibly corresponds to TRBD2 (5 bases). Per germline, CDR1 SNHLY and CDR2 FYNNEI. The CDR3 sequence is 16 residues long. Trimming took off 4 bases at V and 4 bases at J, with 18 bases between the two ends. The CDR3 DNA reads as TGTGCCAGCAGTGTTCAGTCGGAGCGGATCGCAGATACGCAGTATTTT. Its translation: CASSVQSERIADTQYF.

This clone has more than one count but fewer than ten. The chain combines TRBV5-6 with TRBJ1-2, with D maybe TRBD1 (6 bases). The CDR3 runs 12 residues. CDR1 is SGHDT, CDR2 YYEEEE, per germline. V lost 1 base to trimming and J lost 5 bases, with 6 bases between them. CDR3: CASSLRGYGYTF. The CDR3 bases are TGTGCCAGCAGCTTGAGGGGGTATGGCTACACCTTC.

This chain joins TRBV9 and TRBJ1-4, with D perhaps TRBD1 (5 bases). CDR1 SGDLS and CDR2 YYNGEE come from the germline V gene. The CDR3 has 14 amino acids. Trimming removed 3 bases from V and 7 bases from J, with 13 bases in between. CDR3 in amino acids: CASSAGQKIEKLFF. The CDR3 bases are TGTGCCAGCAGCGCCGGACAAAAAATTGAAAAACTGTTTTTT.

The V call is TRBV19, the J call TRBJ1-4, with no clear D. The CDR3 loop spans 11 amino acids. V was trimmed by 3 bases and J by 8 bases, leaving 4 bases between them. The germline CDR1 and CDR2 sequences are LNHDA and SQIVND (reference sequence). CDR3: CASSIREKLFF. CDR3 nucleotides: TGTGCCAGTAGTATCCGGGAAAAACTGTTTTTT.

The sample holds a few counts of this clone. The rearrangement links TRBV6-1 to TRBJ1-2, with D tentatively TRBD1 (5 bases). The CDR3 sequence is 12 residues long. Germline values: CDR1 MNHNS, CDR2 SASEGT. The V gene lost 3 bases and the J gene lost 7 bases, with 9 bases spanning the gap. CDR3 nucleotides: TGTGCCAGCAGTGATATCAGGGTTGGCTACACCTTC. The encoded protein is CASSDIRVGYTF.

The V and J genes are TRBV7-6 and TRBJ1-2; no definite D call. V lost 8 bases and J lost 8, with 9 bases in between. In germline, CDR1 is SGHVS, CDR2 FNYEAQ. The CDR3 spans 10 residues. CDR3 in amino acids: CASGSEGYTF. In DNA, the CDR3 is TGTGCCAGCGGTTCGGAGGGCTACACCTTC.

The table lists this clone with a count of one. CDR3 DNA: TGTGCCAGCAGTTTTTATAACGACTACTACAATGAGCAGTTCTTC. It is translated as CASSFYNDYYNEQFF. The chain carries TRBV27 and TRBJ2-1; the D gene is possibly TRBD2 (5 bases). Germline-derived CDR1 and CDR2 are MNHEY and SMNVEV (reference sequence). This CDR3 contains 15 residues. With 3 bases removed from V and 3 bases from J, the gap between germline ends came to 12 bases.

Only one count was recorded for this clone. The V and J genes are TRBV19 and TRBJ1-2; TRBD1 matches at 7 bases. Germline V gene data show CDR1 as LNHDA and CDR2 as SQIVND (reference sequence). The CDR3 loop spans 14 amino acids. The ends lost 5 bases at V and 8 bases at J; junction bases unmatched: 11. CDR3 DNA sequence: TGTGCCAGTAGTTCACAGGGGCGCGTTTCGGGCTACACCTTC. Amino acids: CASSSQGRVSGYTF.

This chain uses TRBV4-1 with TRBJ1-5, with D unresolved. The V gene's germline CDR1 is MGHRA and CDR2 YSYEKL. V was trimmed by 0 bases and J by 8 bases, leaving 11 bases between them. CDR3 size: 14 residues. In DNA form, the CDR3 reads TGCGCCAGCAGCCAAGAGTCTACCGCGGAGCCCCAGCATTTT. It codes for CASSQESTAEPQHF.

The chain uses TRBV6-6 and TRBJ2-3, with 8 bases identical to TRBD1. Germline values: CDR1 MNHNY, CDR2 SVGAGI (reference sequence). With V trimmed by 2 bases and J by 7 bases, 11 bases remained unmatched. This CDR3 comprises 16 residues. CDR3 DNA sequence: TGTGCCAGCAGTTACGGAGCCGACAGGGGACGTAATACGCAGTATTTT. This sequence encodes CASSYGADRGRNTQYF.

The rearrangement uses TRBV4-3 and TRBJ2-5; TRBD1 might be the D (5 bases). CDR3 length: 16 amino acids. The V end lost 0 bases, the J end lost 4 bases, and 15 bases lay between the germline ends. Per germline, CDR1 LGHNA and CDR2 YSLEER. CDR3 protein: CASSQEGWGRGETQYF. In DNA, the CDR3 is TGCGCCAGCAGCCAAGAAGGTTGGGGAAGGGGAGAGACCCAGTACTTC.

This chain connects TRBV30 to TRBJ1-6, with D perhaps matching TRBD1 (5 bases). The CDR3 consists of 13 residues. From germline, CDR1 is GTSNPN and CDR2 SVGIG (reference sequence). Trimming cost V 4 bases and J 10 bases, with 14 bases left between them. CDR3: CAWNWQGDSPLHF. In DNA, the CDR3 is TGTGCCTGGAATTGGCAGGGTGACTCACCCCTCCACTTT.

The chain is built from TRBV6-6 and TRBJ1-2; no firm D call. The CDR3 totals 13 residues. Trimming cost V 6 bases and J 3 bases, with 11 bases left between them. Germline V lookup: CDR1 MNHNY, CDR2 SVGAGI (reference sequence). The CDR3 reads CASSPPGYYGYTF. As DNA, the CDR3 is TGTGCCAGCAGCCCCCCGGGATACTATGGCTACACCTTC.